Below, one TCR beta chain is given with its context. The antigen remains unidentified. This entry comes from a study of response to subunit inactivated influenza vaccine. CDR1 and CDR2 from the germline V gene are SNHLY and FYNNEI. V was trimmed by 7 bases and J by 2 bases, leaving 11 bases between them. The CDR3 totals 13 residues. Each CDR3 protein is one row after TCRdb ran MiXCR on the RT-PCR reads. The table includes hundreds of thousands of distinct CDR3 sequences, 14% detected once. Findings and limits, study-wide: It was the authors' suggestion that each seasonal influenza vaccination recruits few new T cells.

The chain has TRBV2 and TRBJ2-5, with unresolved D. This clonotype was obtained from a man aged 45-65 years who received an inactivated influenza vaccine. The sample here was PBMCs from blood, taken 14 to 15 days before vaccination. The CDR3 spells CASNPWPQETQYF. The CDR3 nucleotides read TGTGCCAGCAACCCATGGCCGCAAGAGACCCAGTACTTC.